This T cell receptor beta chain was captured by sequencing in a study of blood T cell repertoires in COVID-19. Across the study: Researchers got acute and convalescent COVID-19 samples from the United States, Italy and Spain. T cells, B-cell-depleted T cells, or PBMCs supplied cDNA or gDNA.

In the authors' workflow: Scientists estimated how many nucleated cells there were by amplifying reference gene primers. Some clones are missing from TCRdb's copy, which holds only in-frame ones; the method was immunoSEQ multiplex PCR. That table furnishes V, J and clone size, whereas the DNA furnished D and trimming. The sample lists 150,000 to 200,000 clones, around 89% seen once, with around 6% in the top ten. The germline V gene has CDR1 MNHEY and CDR2 SMNVEV (reference sequence). V was cut by 2 bases and J by 2 bases, with 12 bases left in between. The CDR3 consists of 15 residues. The clonotype comes from a man aged 35 to 55 with active or convalescent COVID-19. Sequencing was performed on peripheral blood. This chain links TRBV27 with TRBJ2-5, with D maybe TRBD2 (6 bases). The CDR3 is CASSLTSRSQETQYF. CDR3 DNA sequence: TGTGCCAGCAGTTTAACTAGCAGATCACAAGAGACCCAGTACTTC.